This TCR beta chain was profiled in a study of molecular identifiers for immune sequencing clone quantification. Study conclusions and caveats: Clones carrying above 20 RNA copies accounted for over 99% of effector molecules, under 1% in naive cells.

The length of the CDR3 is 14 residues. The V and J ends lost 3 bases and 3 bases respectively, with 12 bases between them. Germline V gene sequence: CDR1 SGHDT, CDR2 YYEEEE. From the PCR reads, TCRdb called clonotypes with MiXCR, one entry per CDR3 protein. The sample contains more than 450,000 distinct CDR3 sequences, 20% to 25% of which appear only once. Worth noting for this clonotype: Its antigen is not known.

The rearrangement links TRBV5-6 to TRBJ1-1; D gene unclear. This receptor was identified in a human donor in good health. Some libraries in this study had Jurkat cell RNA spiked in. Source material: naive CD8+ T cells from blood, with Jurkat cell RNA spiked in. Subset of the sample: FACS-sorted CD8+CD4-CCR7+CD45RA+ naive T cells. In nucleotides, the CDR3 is TGTGCCAGCAGCTCGGCAGAAGGGTACACTGAAGCTTTCTTT. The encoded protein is CASSSAEGYTEAFF.